These T cell receptor beta chains were read from a single sample in a study of shared clonotypes between healthy human individuals. Clones were sequenced by immunoSEQ multiplex PCR, and TCRdb holds only the in-frame ones, with some missing. Of some 500,000 clones listed, 90% to 97% are singletons. Sequencing used naive CD4+ T cells sorted from blood. These receptors all stem from a woman under 40 in good health. Both conserved end residues are trimmed from each CDR3.

CDR3 length	V gene	CDR3 protein
9	TRBV6-6	ASSSGTEAF
13	TRBV7-9	ASGHRESNTGELF
13	TRBV5-3	ARSPTGDSNQPQH
13	TRBV7-9	ASSFPGTGTYEQY
11	TRBV7-8	ASRFRGRLEQY
12	TRBV14	ASSRRWSTDTQY
11	TRBV29-1	SVEEAQGLRAV
16	TRBV7-8	ASSLDRFFPGQGPEAF
15	TRBV27	ASSFTRTSGSTDTQY
14	TRBV28	ASSFDRGLAGREQF
12	TRBV7-2	ASSLIRGKGEQY
13	TRBV15	ATSRDRVGDQPQH
12	TRBV2	ASSEAFINSPLH
12	TRBV19	ASSESLGFYEQY
11	TRBV28	ASRPGGFTEAF
14	TRBV23-1	ASSQPDREGNQPQH
14	TRBV19	ASSIVRGQSNQPQH
13	TRBV19	ASSIVYGLNTEAF
12	TRBV4-2	ASNHGLAGDIQY
13	TRBV6-1	ASSAGQGAPFGYT
12	TRBV6-1	ASSTAYSNQPQH
12	TRBV6-5	ASSYSGARTEAF
11	TRBV5-6	ASSLVGGETQY
12	TRBV6-5	ASRGTGVPYEQY
11	TRBV19	ASNSYPYTEAF
14	TRBV28	ATHRGRRRSHNEQF
13	TRBV6-5	ASSYLGTGSDTQY
12	TRBV7-9	ASSLQDGPYEQY
14	TRBV13	ASSLASGVDTGELF
12	TRBV2	ASRGRQGAYEQY
16	TRBV7-9	ASSLVAGRHSYNSPLH
14	TRBV5-8	ASSNWGLAGNNEQF
12	TRBV5-6	ASRYRGRNTEAF
12	TRBV6-1	ASSQQPTNEKLF
12	TRBV28	ASKRNGRATEAF
12	TRBV19	ASSTRAPGNEQY
11	TRBV7-9	ASSLRDSYEQY
14	TRBV5-4	ASSLGTGVDQETQY
13	TRBV4-1	ASSPPGLRNQPQH
10	TRBV6-1	ASTRRRDEQF
12	TRBV6-1	ASRWTGNSYEQY
12	TRBV6-1	ASKIVQGRQPQH
12	TRBV18	ASSPGAPSYEQY
12	TRBV5-8	ASSTGQGDYGYT
14	TRBV7-7	ASSLDGVGSNQPQH
15	TRBV4-1	ASSQDFEREWTDTQY
12	TRBV27	ASSLLGVQETQY
11	TRBV2	ASGGGRRAEAF
12	TRBV4-1	ASSQVGGAYEQY
14	TRBV18	ASSPPGRSGNQPQH
13	TRBV28	ASRPSGEKYNEQF
9	TRBV9	ASSGHTGYT
15	TRBV30	AWSVPRQLGAKNIQY
12	TRBV9	ASSEQGALGEQY
11	TRBV9	ASSVGRYNEQF
10	TRBV10-3	ATTATNYEQY
10	TRBV5-4	ASSLAPGELF